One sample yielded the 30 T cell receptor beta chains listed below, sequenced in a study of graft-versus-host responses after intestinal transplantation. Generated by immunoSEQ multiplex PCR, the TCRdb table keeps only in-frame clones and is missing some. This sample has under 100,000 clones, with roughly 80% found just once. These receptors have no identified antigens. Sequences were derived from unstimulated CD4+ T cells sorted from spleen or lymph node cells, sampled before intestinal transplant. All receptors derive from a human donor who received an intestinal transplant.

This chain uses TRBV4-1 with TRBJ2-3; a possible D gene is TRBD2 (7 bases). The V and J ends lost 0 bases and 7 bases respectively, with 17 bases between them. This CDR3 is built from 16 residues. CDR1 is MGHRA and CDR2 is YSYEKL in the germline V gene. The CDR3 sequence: CASSQEGGGSFNTQYF. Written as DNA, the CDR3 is TGCGCCAGCAGCCAAGAGGGGGGCGGGAGCTTTAATACGCAGTATTTT.

CDR3 in amino acids: CASTQGGVYEQYF. The DNA for the CDR3 is TGTGCCAGCACCCAGGGCGGAGTCTACGAGCAGTACTTC. This chain links TRBV28 with TRBJ2-7; D is possibly TRBD1 (5 bases). Germline V gene data show CDR1 as MDHEN and CDR2 as SYDVKM. V was trimmed by 7 bases and J by 3 bases, leaving 13 bases between them. CDR3 length: 13 residues.

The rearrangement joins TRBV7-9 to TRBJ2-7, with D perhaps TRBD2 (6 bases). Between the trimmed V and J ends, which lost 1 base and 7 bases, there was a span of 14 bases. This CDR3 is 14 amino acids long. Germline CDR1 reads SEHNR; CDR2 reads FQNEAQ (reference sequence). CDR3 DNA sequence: TGTGCCAGCAGCTTAGGGACGGACGCGGGGGAGCAGTACTTC. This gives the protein CASSLGTDAGEQYF.

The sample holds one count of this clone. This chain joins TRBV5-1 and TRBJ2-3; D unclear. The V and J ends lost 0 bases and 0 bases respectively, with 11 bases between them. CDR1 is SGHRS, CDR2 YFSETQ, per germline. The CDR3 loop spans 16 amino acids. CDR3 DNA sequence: TGCGCCAGCAGCTTGGTGGCTAGAGTAAGCACAGATACGCAGTATTTT. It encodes CASSLVARVSTDTQYF.

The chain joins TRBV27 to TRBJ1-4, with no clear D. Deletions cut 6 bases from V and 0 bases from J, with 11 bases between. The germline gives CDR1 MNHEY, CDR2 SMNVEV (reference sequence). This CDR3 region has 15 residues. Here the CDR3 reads CASRWASATNEKLFF. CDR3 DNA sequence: TGTGCCAGCAGATGGGCGTCAGCAACTAATGAAAAACTGTTTTTT.

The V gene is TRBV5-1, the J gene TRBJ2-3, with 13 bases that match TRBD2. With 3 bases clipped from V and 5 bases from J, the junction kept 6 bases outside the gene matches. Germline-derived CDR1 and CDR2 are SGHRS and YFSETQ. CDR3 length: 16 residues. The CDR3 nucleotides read TGCGCCAGCAGCTCCCGGACTAGCGGGGGTAAAGATACGCAGTATTTT. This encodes CASSSRTSGGKDTQYF.

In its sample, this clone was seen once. CDR3 bases: TGCGCCAGCAGCTTGGCCCCCGGGTCGAAGAATGAAAAACTGTTTTTT. This sequence encodes CASSLAPGSKNEKLFF. The chain couples TRBV5-1 to TRBJ1-4; D is undetermined. V gave up 0 bases and J gave up 5 bases, with 14 bases separating them. This CDR3 is built from 16 residues. The V gene's germline CDR1 is SGHRS and CDR2 YFSETQ.

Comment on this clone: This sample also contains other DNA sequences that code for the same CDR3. CDR3 coding DNA: TGTGCCAGCAGCTTAGCCAGGGGACAGCCCCAGCATTTT. Translated, it gives CASSLARGQPQHF. The chain has TRBV11-1 and TRBJ1-5, with D perhaps matching TRBD1 (6 bases). The CDR3 extends over 13 amino acids. Germline CDR1 reads SGHAT; CDR2 reads FQDESV (reference sequence). Between the trimmed V and J ends, which lost 0 bases and 7 bases, there was a span of 7 bases. The whole variable domain, remainder taken from reference TRBV11-1 and TRBJ1-5, is EAEVAQSPRYKITEKSQAVAFWCDPISGHATLYWYRQILGQGPELLVQFQDESVVDDSQLPKDRFSAERLKGVDSTLKIQPAELGDSAMYLCASSLARGQPQHFGDGTRLSIL.

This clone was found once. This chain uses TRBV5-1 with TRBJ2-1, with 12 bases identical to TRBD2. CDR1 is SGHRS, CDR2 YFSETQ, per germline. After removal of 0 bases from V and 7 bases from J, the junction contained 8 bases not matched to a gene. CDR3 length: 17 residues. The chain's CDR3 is CASSLELAGGRGNEQFF. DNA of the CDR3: TGCGCCAGCAGCTTGGAACTAGCGGGGGGCCGGGGGAATGAGCAGTTCTTC.

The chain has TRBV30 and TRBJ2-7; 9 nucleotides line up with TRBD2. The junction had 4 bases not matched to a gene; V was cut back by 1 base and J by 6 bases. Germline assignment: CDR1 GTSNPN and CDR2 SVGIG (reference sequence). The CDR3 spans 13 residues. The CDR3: CAWSGLAEGEQYF. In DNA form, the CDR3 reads TGTGCCTGGAGTGGACTAGCGGAGGGCGAGCAGTACTTC.

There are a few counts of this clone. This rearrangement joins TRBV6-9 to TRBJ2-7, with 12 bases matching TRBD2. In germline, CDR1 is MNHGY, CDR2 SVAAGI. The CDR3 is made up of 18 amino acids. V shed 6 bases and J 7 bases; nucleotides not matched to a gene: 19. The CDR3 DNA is TGTGCCAGCAGCCGGCCTCGCTGTCTAGCGGGAGGGCTCTTAGAGCAGTACTTC. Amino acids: CASSRPRCLAGGLLEQYF.

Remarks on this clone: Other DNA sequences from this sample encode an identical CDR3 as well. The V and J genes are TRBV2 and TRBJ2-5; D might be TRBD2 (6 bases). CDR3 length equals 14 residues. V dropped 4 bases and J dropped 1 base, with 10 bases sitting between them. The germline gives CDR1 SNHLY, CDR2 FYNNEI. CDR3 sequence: CASSATSIQETQYF. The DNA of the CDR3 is TGTGCCAGCAGTGCAACTAGCATCCAAGAGACCCAGTACTTC.

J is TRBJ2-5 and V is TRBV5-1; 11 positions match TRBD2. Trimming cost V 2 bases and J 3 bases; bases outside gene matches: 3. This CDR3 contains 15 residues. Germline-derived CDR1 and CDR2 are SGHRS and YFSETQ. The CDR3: CASSFLAGGEETQYF. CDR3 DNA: TGCGCCAGCAGCTTCTTAGCGGGGGGGGAAGAGACCCAGTACTTC.

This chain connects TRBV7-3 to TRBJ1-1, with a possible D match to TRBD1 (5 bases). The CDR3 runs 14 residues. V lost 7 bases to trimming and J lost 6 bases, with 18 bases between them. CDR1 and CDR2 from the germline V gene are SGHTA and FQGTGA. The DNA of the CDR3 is TGTGCCAGCACACCAAACAGGACCCCCGCTGAAGCTTTCTTT. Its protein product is CASTPNRTPAEAFF.

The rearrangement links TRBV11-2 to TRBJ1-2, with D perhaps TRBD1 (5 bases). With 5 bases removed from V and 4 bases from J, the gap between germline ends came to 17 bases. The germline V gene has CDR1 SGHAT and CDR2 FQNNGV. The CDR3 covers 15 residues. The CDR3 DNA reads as TGTGCCAGCAGCCTTCCCGGCTGGGGCGCCTATGGCTACACCTTC. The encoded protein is CASSLPGWGAYGYTF.

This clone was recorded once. The DNA for the CDR3 is TGTGCCAGCAGCCCCCTCGGGGGGCACCCAGATACGCAGTATTTT. Protein product: CASSPLGGHPDTQYF. The chain is built from TRBV14 and TRBJ2-3, with D maybe TRBD2 (7 bases). Trimming cost V 4 bases and J 4 bases, with 15 bases left between them. CDR3 size: 15 residues. Germline-derived CDR1 and CDR2 are SGHDN and FVKESK.

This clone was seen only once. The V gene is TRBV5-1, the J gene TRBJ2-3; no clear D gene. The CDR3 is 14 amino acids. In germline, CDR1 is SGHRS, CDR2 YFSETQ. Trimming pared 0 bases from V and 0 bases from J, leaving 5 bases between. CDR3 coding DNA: TGCGCCAGCAGCTTGGGGCGGAGCACAGATACGCAGTATTTT. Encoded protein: CASSLGRSTDTQYF.

The CDR3 DNA is TGTGCCAGCAAAGGGATAGGGACAGGCCCCTACGAGCAGTACTTC. Translated, it gives CASKGIGTGPYEQYF. This chain links TRBV6-1 with TRBJ2-7, with 8 bases aligning to TRBD1. The CDR3 spans 15 residues. Per the germline V gene, CDR1 is MNHNS and CDR2 is SASEGT. J was trimmed by 2 bases and V by 7 bases; bases with no gene match: 10.

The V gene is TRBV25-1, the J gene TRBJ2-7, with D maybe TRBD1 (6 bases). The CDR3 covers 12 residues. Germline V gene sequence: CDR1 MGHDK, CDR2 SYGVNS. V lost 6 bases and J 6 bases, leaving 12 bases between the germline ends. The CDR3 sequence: CASSGQTSEQYF. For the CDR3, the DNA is TGTGCCAGCAGCGGACAGACTTCCGAGCAGTACTTC.

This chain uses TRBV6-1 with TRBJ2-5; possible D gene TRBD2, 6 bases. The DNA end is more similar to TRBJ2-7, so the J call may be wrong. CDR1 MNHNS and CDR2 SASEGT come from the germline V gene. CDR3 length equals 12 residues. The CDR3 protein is CASTGLSYEQYF. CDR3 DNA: TGTGCCAGCACGGGACTCTCCTACGAGCAGTACTTC.

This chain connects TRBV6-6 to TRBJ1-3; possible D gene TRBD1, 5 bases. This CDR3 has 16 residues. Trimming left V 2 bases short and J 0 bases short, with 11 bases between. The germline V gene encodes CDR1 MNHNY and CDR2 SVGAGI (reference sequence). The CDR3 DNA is TGTGCCAGCAGTTACCGGACACCTAACTCTGGAAACACCATATATTTT. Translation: CASSYRTPNSGNTIYF.

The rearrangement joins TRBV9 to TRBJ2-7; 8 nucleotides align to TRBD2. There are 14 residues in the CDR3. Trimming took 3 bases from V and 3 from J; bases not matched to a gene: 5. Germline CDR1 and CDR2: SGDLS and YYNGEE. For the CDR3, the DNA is TGTGCCAGCAGCGCCACTAGCGGCAGCTACGAGCAGTACTTC. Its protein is CASSATSGSYEQYF.

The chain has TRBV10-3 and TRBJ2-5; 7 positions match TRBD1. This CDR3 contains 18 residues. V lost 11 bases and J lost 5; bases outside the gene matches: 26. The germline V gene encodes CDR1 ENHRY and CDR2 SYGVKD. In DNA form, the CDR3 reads TGTGCCCCGGCCCCCCGCGACAGGGTTGAAGCGGCGCGTGAGACCCAGTACTTC. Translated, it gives CAPAPRDRVEAARETQYF.

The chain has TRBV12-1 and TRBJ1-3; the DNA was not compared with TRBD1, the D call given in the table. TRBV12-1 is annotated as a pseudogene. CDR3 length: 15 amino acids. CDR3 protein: CARKTGTGLKNTIYF. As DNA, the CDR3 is TGTGCCCGAAAAACCGGGACAGGGTTAAAAAACACCATATATTTT.

CDR3 region: CAWSVPGQYSPLHF. In nucleotides, the CDR3 is TGTGCCTGGAGTGTACCGGGACAGTATTCACCCCTCCACTTT. The chain employs TRBV30 and TRBJ1-6, with 7 bases aligning to TRBD1. CDR3 size: 14 residues. Germline loops: CDR1 GTSNPN, CDR2 SVGIG (reference sequence). The junction had 4 bases not matched to a gene; V was cut back by 0 bases and J by 8 bases.

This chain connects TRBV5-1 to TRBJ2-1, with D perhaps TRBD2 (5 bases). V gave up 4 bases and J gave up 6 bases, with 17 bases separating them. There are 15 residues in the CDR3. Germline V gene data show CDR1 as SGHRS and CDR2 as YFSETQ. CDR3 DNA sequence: TGCGCCAGCAGCCCACGTCCGGTAGCGAGCAATGAGCAGTTCTTC. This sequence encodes CASSPRPVASNEQFF.

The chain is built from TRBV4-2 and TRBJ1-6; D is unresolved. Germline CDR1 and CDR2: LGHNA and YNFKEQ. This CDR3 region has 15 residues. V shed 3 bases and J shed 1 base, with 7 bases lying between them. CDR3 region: CASSQGGSYNSPLHF. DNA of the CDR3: TGTGCCAGCAGCCAGGGAGGATCCTATAATTCACCCCTCCACTTT.

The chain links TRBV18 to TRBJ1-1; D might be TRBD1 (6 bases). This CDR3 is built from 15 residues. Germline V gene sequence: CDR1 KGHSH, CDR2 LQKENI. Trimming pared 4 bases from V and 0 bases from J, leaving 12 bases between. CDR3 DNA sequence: TGTGCCAGCTCACGAAGACAGGAGGTGAACACTGAAGCTTTCTTT. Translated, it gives CASSRRQEVNTEAFF.

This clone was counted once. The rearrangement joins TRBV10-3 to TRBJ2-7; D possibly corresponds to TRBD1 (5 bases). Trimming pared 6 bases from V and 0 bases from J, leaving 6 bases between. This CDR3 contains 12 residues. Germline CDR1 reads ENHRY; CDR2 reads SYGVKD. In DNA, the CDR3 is TGTGCCATCAGACAGGACTCCTACGAGCAGTACTTC. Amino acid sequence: CAIRQDSYEQYF.

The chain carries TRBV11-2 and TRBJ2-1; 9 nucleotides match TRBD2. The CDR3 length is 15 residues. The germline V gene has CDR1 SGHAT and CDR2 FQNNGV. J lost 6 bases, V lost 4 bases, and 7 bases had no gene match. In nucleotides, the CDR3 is TGTGCCAGCAGCTCGTTAGCGGGAGCGTTCAATGAGCAGTTCTTC. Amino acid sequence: CASSSLAGAFNEQFF. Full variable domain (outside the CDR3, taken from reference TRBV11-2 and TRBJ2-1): EAGVAQSPRYKIIEKRQSVAFWCNPISGHATLYWYQQILGQGPKLLIQFQNNGVVDDSQLPKDRFSAERLKGVDSTLKIQPAKLEDSAVYLCASSSLAGAFNEQFFGPGTRLTVL.